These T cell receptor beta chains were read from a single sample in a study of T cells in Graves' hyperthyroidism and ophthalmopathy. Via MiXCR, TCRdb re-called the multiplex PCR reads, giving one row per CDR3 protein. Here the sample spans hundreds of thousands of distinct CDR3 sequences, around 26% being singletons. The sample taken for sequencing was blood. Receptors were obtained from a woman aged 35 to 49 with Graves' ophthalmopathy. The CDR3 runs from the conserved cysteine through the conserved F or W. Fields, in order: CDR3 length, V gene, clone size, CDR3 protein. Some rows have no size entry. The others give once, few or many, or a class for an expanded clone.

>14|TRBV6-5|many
CASSQGRGVYEQYF
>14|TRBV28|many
CASSPQFLSGELFF
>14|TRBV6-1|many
CASRGTSGAYEQYF
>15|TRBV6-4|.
CASRTSGQSSYEQYF
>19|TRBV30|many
CAWSVLPYRGDSGANVLTF
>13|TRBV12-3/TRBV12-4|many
CASSFSTGYGYTF
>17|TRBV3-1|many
CASSQETGFGNTGELFF
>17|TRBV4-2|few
CASSQDRRDRSSYEQYF
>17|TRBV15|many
CATSRESGAQGANVLTF
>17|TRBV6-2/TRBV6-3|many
CASSYAPIGQRPYEQYF
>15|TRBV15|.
CATSRGGMNTGELFF
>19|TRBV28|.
CASSLPLATNPLAKNIQYF
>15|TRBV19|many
CASSSQGAGSYGYTF
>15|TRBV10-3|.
CAISRTGEDNQPQHF
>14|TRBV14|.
CASSRSLGGYGYTF
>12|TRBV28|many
CASGLYHYEQYF
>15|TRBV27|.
CASSSTGTAPDGYTF
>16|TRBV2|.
CASSPSSGGGDTEAFF
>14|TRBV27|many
CANLTGEVGNTIYF
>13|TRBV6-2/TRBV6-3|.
CASKTVGGTEAFF
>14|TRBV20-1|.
CSATGVAGEETQYF
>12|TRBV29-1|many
CSVETQSYGYTF
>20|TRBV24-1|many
CATSDPLSSGSAIPQETQYF
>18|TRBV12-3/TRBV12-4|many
CASSPWDGRYSGANVLTF
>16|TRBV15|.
CATSSEKTSGVYEQYF
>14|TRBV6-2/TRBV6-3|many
CASSYIGANQPQHF
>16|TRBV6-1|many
CASSQAAGGSQETQYF
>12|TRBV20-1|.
CSARVGAADYTF
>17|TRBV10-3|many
CAISDSGAGELGETQYF
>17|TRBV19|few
CASSGGLNLLSNQPQHF
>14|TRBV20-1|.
CSATPPGVGTEAFF
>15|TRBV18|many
CASSPPGRPEYEQYF
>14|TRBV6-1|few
CASSERAPHQPQHF
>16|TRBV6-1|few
CASSEARLLTTNEQYF
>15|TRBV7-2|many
CASSLGDRGNYGYTF
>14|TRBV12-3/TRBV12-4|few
CASSSTGKGTEAFF
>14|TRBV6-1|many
CASRPTGLNYGYTF
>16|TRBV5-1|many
CASSLDVVLSGNTIYF
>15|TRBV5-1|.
CASSPVGTSLYEQYF
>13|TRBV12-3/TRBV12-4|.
CASSFGREAPLHF
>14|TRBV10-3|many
CAISASTGGETQYF
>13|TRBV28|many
CAIEGSPGNTIYF
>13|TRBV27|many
CASSLSWRQLQHF
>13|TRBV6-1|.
CASSRGTEGGQYF
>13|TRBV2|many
CASSEWQYPLTTF
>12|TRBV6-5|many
CASSPREDTQYF
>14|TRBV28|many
CASSPRTGNQPQHF
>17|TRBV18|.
CASSPLPRTDSNQPQHF
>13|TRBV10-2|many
CASGLAGDETQYF
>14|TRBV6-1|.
CASIIGLATGELFF
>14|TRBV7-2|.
CASSLEVQAPEAFF